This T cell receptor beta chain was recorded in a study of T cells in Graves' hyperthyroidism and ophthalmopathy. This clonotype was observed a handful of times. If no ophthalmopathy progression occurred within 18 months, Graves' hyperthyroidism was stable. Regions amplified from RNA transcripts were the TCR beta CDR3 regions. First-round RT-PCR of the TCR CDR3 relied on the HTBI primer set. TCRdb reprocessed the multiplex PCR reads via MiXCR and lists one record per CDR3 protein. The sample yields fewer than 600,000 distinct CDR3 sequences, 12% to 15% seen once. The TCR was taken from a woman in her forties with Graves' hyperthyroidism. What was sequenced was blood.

CDR3: CAGAVGTEYNEQFF. As DNA, the CDR3 is TGTGCCGGTGCGGTCGGGACAGAATACAATGAGCAGTTCTTC. The rearrangement joins TRBV5-5 to TRBJ2-1; 7 positions match TRBD1. The CDR3 has 14 residues. The germline CDR1 and CDR2 sequences are SGHKS and YYEKEE (reference sequence). J was trimmed by 4 bases and V by 10 bases; bases with no gene match: 11.